This T cell receptor beta chain came from a study of technical replicates of blood from a few donors. TCRdb keeps only in-frame clones here, not all; method: immunoSEQ multiplex PCR. The sample consists of about 99,000 clones, around 95% of them appearing once. Trimming stripped 0 bases from V and 9 bases from J, with 12 bases between. The CDR3 is 13 amino acids. This receptor was identified in a human donor in good health. Sequenced input: T cells isolated from PBMCs. The chain links TRBV23-1 to TRBJ2-7; possible D gene TRBD2, 7 bases. TRBV23-1 is an ORF, and what it does is uncertain. CDR3 nucleotide sequence: TGCGCCAGCAGTCAATCGGGACTACAGGGGCAGTACTTC. Translated, it gives CASSQSGLQGQYF.